Presented here are 6 T cell receptor beta chains from one specimen sequenced in a study of cytomegalovirus exposure and HLA in healthy donors. 60 Vbeta and 13 Jbeta primers were used in PCR. TCRdb's table, derived via immunoSEQ multiplex PCR, lists solely in-frame clones and lacks some. The sample data list under 130,000 clones. The source material was PBMCs. These receptors were collected from a man in his forties in good health and CMV-seronegative.

V gene TRBV18 combines with J gene TRBJ2-7; 8 bases agree with TRBD2. CDR3 length: 14 amino acids. V shed 3 bases and J 1 base; nucleotides not matched to a gene: 2. Germline V gene sequence: CDR1 KGHSH, CDR2 LQKENI. CDR3 protein: CASSPGTRSYEQYF. The CDR3 bases are TGTGCCAGCTCACCCGGGACTAGATCCTACGAGCAGTACTTC.

This chain joins TRBV28 and TRBJ2-1, with 8 bases matching TRBD1. The CDR3 loop spans 12 amino acids. V was clipped by 2 bases and J by 12 bases; unmatched bases: 3. Germline loops: CDR1 MDHEN, CDR2 SYDVKM. CDR3 in DNA: TGTGCCAGCAGTTTACTCAGGGGGCGGCAGTTCTTC. It specifies CASSLLRGRQFF.

This chain links TRBV27 with TRBJ1-4, with TRBD1 matching over 12 bases. This CDR3 comprises 15 residues. The J segment lost 3 bases and the V segment lost 8 bases, leaving 4 bases of the junction unmatched. Germline V gives CDR1 MNHEY, CDR2 SMNVEV (reference sequence). CDR3 residues: CASSGQGASNEKLFF. The CDR3 DNA sequence: TGTGCCAGCTCGGGACAGGGGGCTTCTAATGAAAAACTGTTTTTT.

V and J are TRBV30 and TRBJ1-1; 8 nucleotides agree with TRBD1. V shed 8 bases and J 1 base; nucleotides not matched to a gene: 15. The CDR3 is 16 amino acids. Germline CDR1 and CDR2: GTSNPN and SVGIG (reference sequence). For the CDR3, the DNA is TGTGCCCTGGAGAGGTTGCCGGGACAGGCGAACACTGAAGCTTTCTTT. It is translated as CALERLPGQANTEAFF.

V gene TRBV2 combines with J gene TRBJ1-5; TRBD1 agrees at 7 bases. CDR1 is SNHLY and CDR2 is FYNNEI in the germline V gene. V trimming: 4 bases; J trimming: 4 bases; junction bases outside the gene matches: 1. The CDR3 is made up of 13 amino acids. CDR3 in amino acids: CASSGQGNQPQHF. DNA of the CDR3: TGTGCCAGCAGTGGACAGGGAAATCAGCCCCAGCATTTT.

The chain joins TRBV6-5 to TRBJ1-5, with D maybe TRBD1 (6 bases). The V and J ends lost 6 bases and 5 bases respectively, with 17 bases between them. The CDR3 totals 15 residues. Germline CDR1 is MNHEY and CDR2 is SVGAGI. This CDR3 reads CASRASGEWDQPQHF. The CDR3 DNA sequence: TGTGCCAGCAGGGCCTCAGGGGAATGGGATCAGCCCCAGCATTTT.